The rows below give T cell receptor beta chains drawn from one sample of a study of technical replicates of blood from several donors. Repertoires were generated with immunoSEQ multiplex PCR, while TCRdb's copy carries only in-frame clones and drops some. The table has around 67,000 clones, approximately 92% seen once. Specimen: T cells isolated from PBMCs. Receptors originate from a human donor in good health. The CDR3 runs from the conserved cysteine through the conserved F or W. The D gene is left open where the match is weak. A clone size is listed for some rows: how often the clone was seen (once, few, many), or a class if it is expanded.

d_gene	v_gene	abundance	j_gene	CDR3aa	CDR3nt
TRBD2	TRBV10-3	NA	TRBJ2-7	CATLSGLAGGVAYEQYF	TGTGCCACCCTATCGGGACTAGCGGGAGGAGTCGCCTACGAGCAGTACTTC
TRBD2	TRBV12-5	NA	TRBJ2-1	CASGLPGLAPNEQFF	TGTGCTAGTGGTTTGCCCGGACTAGCCCCCAATGAGCAGTTCTTC
TRBD2	TRBV5-1	NA	TRBJ2-2	CASSLASGSGGELFF	TGCGCCAGCAGCTTGGCTAGCGGGAGCGGTGGGGAGCTGTTTTTT
NA	TRBV5-4	NA	TRBJ2-1	CASSLVPGEQFF	TGTGCCAGCAGCTTGGTACCGGGTGAGCAGTTCTTC
TRBD2	TRBV6-1	NA	TRBJ2-7	CASSAPGTSGIDSYEQYF	TGTGCCAGCAGTGCCCCAGGGACTAGCGGGATTGACTCCTACGAGCAGTACTTC
NA	TRBV28	NA	TRBJ1-5	CASSLWDRPQHF	TGTGCCAGCAGTTTATGGGACAGGCCCCAGCATTTT
TRBD1	TRBV27	NA	TRBJ1-2	CASSTTTGGVVYGYTF	TGTGCCAGCAGTACCACGACAGGGGGCGTAGTCTATGGCTACACCTTC
TRBD2	TRBV7-8	NA	TRBJ2-7	CASSVSGSTYEQYF	TGTGCCAGCAGCGTTAGCGGGAGCACCTACGAGCAGTACTTC
NA	TRBV7-9	NA	TRBJ2-5	CASSLDGRSQYF	TGTGCCAGCAGCTTAGACGGCCGGAGCCAGTACTTC
NA	TRBV29-1	NA	TRBJ2-5	CSVEGPTGGETQYF	TGCAGCGTTGAAGGCCCCACGGGTGGAGAGACCCAGTACTTC
NA	TRBV9	NA	TRBJ1-5	CASSVDGLGGQPQHF	TGTGCCAGCAGCGTAGATGGACTAGGAGGTCAGCCCCAGCATTTT
NA	TRBV2	NA	TRBJ1-5	CASKDTNQPQHF	TGTGCCAGCAAAGACACCAATCAGCCCCAGCATTTT
TRBD2	TRBV9	NA	TRBJ2-1	CASSPQGLAVDNEQFF	TGTGCCAGCAGCCCACAGGGACTAGCGGTAGACAATGAGCAGTTCTTC
NA	TRBV6-5	NA	TRBJ1-5	CASSPTFYSNQPQHF	TGTGCCAGCAGCCCTACCTTCTATAGCAATCAGCCCCAGCATTTT
TRBD1	TRBV6-1	once	TRBJ2-7	CASSPQWDRTGEQYF	TGTGCCAGCAGCCCCCAGTGGGACAGGACCGGCGAGCAGTACTTC
TRBD2	TRBV9	NA	TRBJ2-2	CASSVLAGGGTGELFF	TGTGCCAGCAGCGTCTTGGCGGGAGGTGGGACCGGGGAGCTGTTTTTT
NA	TRBV21-1	NA	TRBJ2-7	CAISGRGYEQYF	TGTGCCATTAGCGGGAGGGGATACGAGCAGTACTTC
NA	TRBV2	once	TRBJ2-6	CASSRDGSSGANVLTF	TGTGCCAGCAGTCGGGATGGGAGCTCTGGGGCCAACGTCCTGACTTTC
NA	TRBV5-1	NA	TRBJ1-5	CASRTDLSNQPQHF	TGCGCCAGCAGAACGGACTTGAGCAATCAGCCCCAGCATTTT
NA	TRBV5-1	NA	TRBJ1-1	CASSLEGGVDTEAFF	TGCGCCAGCAGCTTGGAGGGAGGGGTGGACACTGAAGCTTTCTTT
NA	TRBV6-4	NA	TRBJ1-2	CASGQANYGYTF	TGTGCCAGCGGGCAGGCTAACTATGGCTACACCTTC
NA	TRBV7-8	NA	TRBJ1-2	CASSLDGGTYGYTF	TGTGCCAGCAGCTTAGATGGGGGGACCTATGGCTACACCTTC
TRBD1	TRBV4-2	NA	TRBJ2-7	CASSQGRQGVSYEQYF	TGTGCCAGCAGCCAAGGGAGACAGGGGGTGTCCTACGAGCAGTACTTC
TRBD2	TRBV7-9	NA	TRBJ2-7	CASSPTSGSAWREQYF	TGTGCCAGCAGCCCCACTAGCGGGAGTGCTTGGCGGGAGCAGTACTTC
TRBD2	TRBV5-1	NA	TRBJ2-2	CASSLAGTSAPNTGELFF	TGCGCCAGCAGCTTGGCCGGGACTAGCGCCCCGAACACCGGGGAGCTGTTTTTT
NA	TRBV19	NA	TRBJ1-1	CASSISQNTEAFF	TGTGCCAGTAGTATTAGCCAAAACACTGAAGCTTTCTTT
TRBD1	TRBV6-5	few	TRBJ1-1	CASSYRQGSLEAFF	TGTGCCAGCAGTTACCGACAGGGATCCTTGGAAGCTTTCTTT
TRBD1	TRBV6-1	NA	TRBJ2-7	CASSERGQGFGGRLREQYF	TGTGCCAGCAGTGAGCGGGGACAGGGGTTCGGCGGGAGGCTCCGCGAGCAGTACTTC
NA	TRBV13	NA	TRBJ2-1	CASSDGTVNEQFF	TGTGCCAGCAGCGACGGGACTGTGAATGAGCAGTTCTTC
NA	TRBV30	NA	TRBJ1-2	CAWSVHSYGYTF	TGTGCCTGGAGTGTACACAGCTATGGCTACACCTTC
TRBD2	TRBV5-1	NA	TRBJ2-5	CASSSGTSGRETQYF	TGCGCCAGCAGCTCCGGGACTAGCGGTCGGGAGACCCAGTACTTC
TRBD1	TRBV5-4	NA	TRBJ1-2	CASSFLRGRIYGYTF	TGTGCCAGCAGCTTTCTCAGGGGGCGGATCTATGGCTACACCTTC
TRBD2	TRBV7-3	NA	TRBJ2-7	CASSTGGDEQYF	TGTGCCAGCTCTACGGGAGGGGACGAGCAGTACTTC
NA	TRBV11-2	NA	TRBJ2-7	CASSLGGAMQYF	TGTGCCAGCAGCTTAGGCGGCGCTATGCAGTACTTC
NA	TRBV4-3	NA	TRBJ2-7	CASSQGTGKSYEQYF	TGCGCCAGCAGCCAAGGCACAGGGAAATCCTACGAGCAGTACTTC
NA	TRBV7-6	NA	TRBJ2-7	CASSLEGVPYEQYF	TGTGCCAGCAGCTTGGAGGGAGTCCCCTACGAGCAGTACTTC
TRBD1	TRBV28	once	TRBJ1-1	CASSLPTGGTEAFF	TGTGCCAGCAGTCTCCCGACAGGGGGCACTGAAGCTTTCTTT
TRBD1	TRBV11-2	NA	TRBJ1-4	CASRHQGAPREKLFF	TGTGCCAGCAGGCACCAGGGGGCTCCTCGGGAAAAACTGTTTTTT
TRBD2	TRBV11-2	NA	TRBJ2-1	CASSRLAGGSNEQFF	TGTGCCAGCAGCCGACTAGCGGGAGGGTCCAATGAGCAGTTCTTC
TRBD1	TRBV12-5	NA	TRBJ2-5	CASGLPGQGWRLETQYF	TGTGCTAGTGGTTTGCCGGGACAGGGGTGGAGATTGGAGACCCAGTACTTC
NA	TRBV4-1	NA	TRBJ1-1	CASSQVNRGITEAFF	TGCGCCAGCAGCCAAGTGAACCGGGGAATCACTGAAGCTTTCTTT
NA	TRBV9	NA	TRBJ2-1	CASSVEDLSYNEQFF	TGTGCCAGCAGCGTAGAGGACTTGTCCTACAATGAGCAGTTCTTC
TRBD1	TRBV7-8	NA	TRBJ1-5	CASSLDPRGRGQPQHF	TGTGCCAGCAGCTTAGATCCGAGGGGGCGCGGACAGCCCCAGCATTTT
TRBD2	TRBV7-3	NA	TRBJ2-7	CASSLMGLAGGYEQYF	TGTGCCAGCAGCTTAATGGGACTAGCGGGGGGATACGAGCAGTACTTC
NA	TRBV15	NA	TRBJ2-5	CATSRRAKETQYF	TGTGCCACCAGCAGACGAGCGAAAGAGACCCAGTACTTC
NA	TRBV6-1	NA	TRBJ2-5	CASSGGRVETQYF	TGTGCCAGCAGTGGGGGCAGGGTTGAGACCCAGTACTTC
TRBD2	TRBV6-5	NA	TRBJ2-7	CASSYEGEGEQYF	TGTGCCAGCAGTTACGAAGGGGAGGGCGAGCAGTACTTC
TRBD1	TRBV11-3	NA	TRBJ2-3	CASSPGTVWDPDTQYF	TGTGCCAGCAGCCCGGGGACAGTATGGGACCCAGATACGCAGTATTTT
TRBD1	TRBV9	NA	TRBJ2-5	CASSVGGGRGQGEETQYF	TGTGCCAGCAGCGTAGGGGGAGGACGCGGACAGGGGGAAGAGACCCAGTACTTC
TRBD1	TRBV19	NA	TRBJ1-1	CASSPSGTGTPAEAFF	TGTGCCAGTAGTCCCTCCGGGACAGGGACCCCCGCTGAAGCTTTCTTT
NA	TRBV30	once	TRBJ1-4	CAWDPTGGGFEKLFF	TGTGCCTGGGATCCGACAGGTGGGGGCTTTGAAAAACTGTTTTTT
TRBD1	TRBV5-5	NA	TRBJ1-1	CASSFPPDRGTEAFF	TGTGCCAGCAGCTTCCCACCTGACAGGGGCACTGAAGCTTTCTTT
NA	TRBV6-5	NA	TRBJ2-7	CASSVGQSYEQYF	TGTGCCAGCAGCGTAGGACAGTCCTACGAGCAGTACTTC
TRBD2	TRBV6-6	NA	TRBJ2-2	CATGLAGEAGELFF	TGTGCTACTGGGCTAGCGGGAGAGGCCGGGGAGCTGTTTTTT
NA	TRBV9	NA	TRBJ2-1	CASSVAVSSYNEQFF	TGTGCCAGCAGCGTAGCTGTTAGCTCCTACAATGAGCAGTTCTTC
TRBD1	TRBV15	NA	TRBJ2-1	CATSREGQVKWDEQFF	TGTGCCACCAGCAGAGAGGGACAGGTAAAGTGGGATGAGCAGTTCTTC
NA	TRBV27	NA	TRBJ1-1	CASSLGRRTEAFF	TGTGCCAGCAGTTTAGGGAGGCGCACTGAAGCTTTCTTT